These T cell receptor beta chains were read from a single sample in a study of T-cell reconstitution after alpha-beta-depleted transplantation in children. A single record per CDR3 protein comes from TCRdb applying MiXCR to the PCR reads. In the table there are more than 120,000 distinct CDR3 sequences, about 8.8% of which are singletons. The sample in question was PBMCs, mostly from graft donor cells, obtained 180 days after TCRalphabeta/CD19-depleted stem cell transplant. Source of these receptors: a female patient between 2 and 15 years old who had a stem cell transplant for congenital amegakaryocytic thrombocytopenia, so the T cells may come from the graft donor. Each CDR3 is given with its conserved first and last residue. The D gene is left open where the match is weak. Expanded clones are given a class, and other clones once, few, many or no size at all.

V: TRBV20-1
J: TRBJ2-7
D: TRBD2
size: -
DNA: TGCAGTGCCATACCGGGACTAGCGGGAGCGAGCTCCTACGAGCAGTACTTC
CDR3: CSAIPGLAGASSYEQYF

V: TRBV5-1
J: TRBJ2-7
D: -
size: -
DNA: TGCGCCAGCAGCTCCAGCGAGCAGTACTTC
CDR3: CASSSSEQYF

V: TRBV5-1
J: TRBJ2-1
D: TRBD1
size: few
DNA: TGCGCCAGCAGCTCCCGTGTTGTGGGGCCCGGACAGGAAAACAATGAGCAGTTCTTC
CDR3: CASSSRVVGPGQENNEQFF

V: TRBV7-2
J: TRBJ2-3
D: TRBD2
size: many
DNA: TGTGCCAGCAGCTTAGCGGTTAGCGGGAGTCCCACAGATACGCAGTATTTT
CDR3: CASSLAVSGSPTDTQYF

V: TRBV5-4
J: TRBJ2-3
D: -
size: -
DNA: TGTGCCAGCAGCTTGGCTCCAGGGAGCACAGATACGCAGTATTTT
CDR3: CASSLAPGSTDTQYF

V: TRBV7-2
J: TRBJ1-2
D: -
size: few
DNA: TGTGCCAGCAGCTTAGTCTGGGATCCGCCGGACTATGGCTACACCTTC
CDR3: CASSLVWDPPDYGYTF

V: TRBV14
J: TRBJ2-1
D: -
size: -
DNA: TGTGCCAGCAGCCAACCCGCGGTCAGAACCTACAATGAGCAGTTCTTC
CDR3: CASSQPAVRTYNEQFF

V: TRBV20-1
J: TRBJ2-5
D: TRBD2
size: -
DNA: TGCAGTGCTGGCCCGAGCGGGGGGGGAAGGGAAAAAGAGACCCAGTACTTC
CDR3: CSAGPSGGGREKETQYF

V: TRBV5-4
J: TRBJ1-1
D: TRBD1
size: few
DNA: TGTGCCAGCAGCTTCAGGGGGACAAGGACTGAAGCTTTCTTT
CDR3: CASSFRGTRTEAFF

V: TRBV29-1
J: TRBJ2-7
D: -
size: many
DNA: TGCAGCGTCGGTCGCGCCTACGAGCAGTACTTC
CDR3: CSVGRAYEQYF

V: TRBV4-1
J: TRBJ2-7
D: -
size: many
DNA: TGCGCCAGTCGACGGTTTGGGTTCTCCTACGAGCAGTACTTC
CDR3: CASRRFGFSYEQYF

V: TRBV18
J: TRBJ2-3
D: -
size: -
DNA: TGTGCCAGCTCACGATCCTTCACCAGGGGTAAGACAGATACGCAGTATTTT
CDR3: CASSRSFTRGKTDTQYF

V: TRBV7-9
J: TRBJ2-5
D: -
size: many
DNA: TGTGCCAGCAGCAATTATCCTGTTCAGGTCCAAGAGACCCAGTACTTC
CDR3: CASSNYPVQVQETQYF

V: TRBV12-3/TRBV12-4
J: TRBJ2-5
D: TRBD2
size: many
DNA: TGTGCCAGCAGTTTTTCTAGCGGGAGTGGGACCCAGTACTTC
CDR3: CASSFSSGSGTQYF

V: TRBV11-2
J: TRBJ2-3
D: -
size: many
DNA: TGTGCCAGCAGCTTCGTCAGGGCAGGGGATACGCAGTATTTT
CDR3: CASSFVRAGDTQYF

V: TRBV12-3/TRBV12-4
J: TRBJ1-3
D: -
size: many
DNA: TGTGCCAGCAGCAATCCACAGGGCTCCGGAAACACCATATATTTT
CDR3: CASSNPQGSGNTIYF

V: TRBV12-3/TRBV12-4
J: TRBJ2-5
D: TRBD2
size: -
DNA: TGTGCCAGCAGTTTAGGGCTAGCGGGGGGCCCGTGGGAGACCCAGTACTTC
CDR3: CASSLGLAGGPWETQYF

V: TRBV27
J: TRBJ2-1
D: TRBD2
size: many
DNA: TGTGCCAGCAGTTTAGAGAGGGCTAGCGGGAGTTACAATGAGCAGTTCTTC
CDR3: CASSLERASGSYNEQFF

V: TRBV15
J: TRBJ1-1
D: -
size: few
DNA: TGTGCCACCAGCCAGAACACTGAAGCTTTCTTT
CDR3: CATSQNTEAFF

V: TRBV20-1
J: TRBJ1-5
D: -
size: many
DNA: TGCAGTGCAAAAGGACCCTATAATCAGCCCCAGCATTTT
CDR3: CSAKGPYNQPQHF

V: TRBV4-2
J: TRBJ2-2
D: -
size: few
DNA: TGTGCCAGCAGCCAAGAGACAGGGAGGAGTCCCGGGGAGCTGTTTTTT
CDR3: CASSQETGRSPGELFF

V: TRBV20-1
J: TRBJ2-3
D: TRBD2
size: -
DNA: TGCAGTGCTATGATAGCGGGAAGGGCAGATACGCAGTATTTT
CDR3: CSAMIAGRADTQYF

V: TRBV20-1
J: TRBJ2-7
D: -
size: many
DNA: TGCAGTGCTAGAGATACAAGAACCTACGAGCAGTACTTC
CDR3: CSARDTRTYEQYF

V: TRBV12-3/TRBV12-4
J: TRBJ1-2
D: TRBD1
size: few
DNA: TGTGCCAGCAGTTCGACAGGGCTTGGCTACACCTTC
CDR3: CASSSTGLGYTF

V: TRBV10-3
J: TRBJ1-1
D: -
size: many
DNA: TGTGCCATCGCGGGGGGGCTTAGGAACACTGAAGCTTTCTTT
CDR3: CAIAGGLRNTEAFF

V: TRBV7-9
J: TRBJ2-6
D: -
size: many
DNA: TGTGCCAGCAGCTCCGTTGGGGGGGCCAACGTCCTGACTTTC
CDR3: CASSSVGGANVLTF

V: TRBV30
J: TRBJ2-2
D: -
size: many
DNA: TGTGCTCGGGGGTCTAGAGGCGACACCGGGGAGCTGTTTTTT
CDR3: CARGSRGDTGELFF

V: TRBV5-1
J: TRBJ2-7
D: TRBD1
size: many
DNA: TGCGCCAGCAGCTTCACAGGGGGGCCTGACTACGAGCAGTACTTC
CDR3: CASSFTGGPDYEQYF

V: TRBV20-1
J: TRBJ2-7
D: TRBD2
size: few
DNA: TGCAGTGCTCTAACCTCTAGCGGGGGGTACGAGCAGTACTTC
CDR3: CSALTSSGGYEQYF

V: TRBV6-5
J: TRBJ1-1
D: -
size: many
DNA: TGTGCCAGCAGTTACGTGGGACCAAGCACTGAAGCTTTCTTT
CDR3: CASSYVGPSTEAFF

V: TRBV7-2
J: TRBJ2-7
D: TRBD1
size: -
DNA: TGTGCCAGCAGCTTAGTAGGGGGCGATACCTACGAGCAGTACTTC
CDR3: CASSLVGGDTYEQYF

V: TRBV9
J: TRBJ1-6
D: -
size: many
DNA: TGTGCCAGCAGCGCCGGGGCCAGTAATTCACCCCTCCACTTT
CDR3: CASSAGASNSPLHF

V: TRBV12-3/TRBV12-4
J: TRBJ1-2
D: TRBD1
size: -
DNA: TGTGCCAGCAGTTCAGTCCCGGGACAGGGGCAGGGTGGCTACACCTTC
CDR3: CASSSVPGQGQGGYTF

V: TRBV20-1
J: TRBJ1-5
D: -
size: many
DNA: TGCAGTGCCACCGAATTGGGGTCGAGTCAGCCCCAGCATTTT
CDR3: CSATELGSSQPQHF

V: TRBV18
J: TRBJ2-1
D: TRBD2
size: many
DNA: TGTGCCAGCTCACGAGCGGGGGGGCCCGTAGCAGTCTTC
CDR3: CASSRAGGPVAVF

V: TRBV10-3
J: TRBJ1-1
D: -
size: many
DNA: TGTGCCATCAGTGAGTCGGGAAACACTGAAGCTTTCTTT
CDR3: CAISESGNTEAFF

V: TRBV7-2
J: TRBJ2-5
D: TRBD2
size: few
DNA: TGTGCCAGCAGCCAGTATAGCGGGGGGGCCTTGAAGACCCAGTACTTC
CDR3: CASSQYSGGALKTQYF

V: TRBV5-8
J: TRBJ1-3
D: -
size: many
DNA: TGTGCCAGCAGCTTGAACAGGCGAAACACCATATATTTT
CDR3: CASSLNRRNTIYF

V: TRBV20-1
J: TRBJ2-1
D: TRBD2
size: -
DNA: TGCAGTGCTAGAGATGAGACTAGCGGGGATTACAATGAGCAGTTCTTC
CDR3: CSARDETSGDYNEQFF

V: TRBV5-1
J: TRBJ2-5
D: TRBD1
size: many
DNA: TGCGCCAGCAGCTTACGACAGGGGGGGCTCCAAGAGACCCAGTACTTC
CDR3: CASSLRQGGLQETQYF

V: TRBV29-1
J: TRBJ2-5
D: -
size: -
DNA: TGCAGCGTTGATTATGGAGGACCCCAGTACTTC
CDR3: CSVDYGGPQYF

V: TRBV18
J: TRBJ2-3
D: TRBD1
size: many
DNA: TGTGCCAGCTCGCCGGGACAGGCCTACGATACGCAGTATTTT
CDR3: CASSPGQAYDTQYF

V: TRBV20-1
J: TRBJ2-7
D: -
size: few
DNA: TGCAGTGCTAGCGTCCCGGGACTCTCCTACGAGCAGTACTTC
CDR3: CSASVPGLSYEQYF

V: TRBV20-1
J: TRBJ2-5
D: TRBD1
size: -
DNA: TGCAGTGCAATAGGACAGGGGGCGCTGAGGGAAGAGACCCAGTACTTC
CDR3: CSAIGQGALREETQYF

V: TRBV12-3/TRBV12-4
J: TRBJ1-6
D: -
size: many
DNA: TGTGCCAGCACCCGATCTGGTAGTCTTACCCGGTCACCCCTCCACTTT
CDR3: CASTRSGSLTRSPLHF

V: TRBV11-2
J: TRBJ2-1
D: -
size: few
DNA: TGTGCCAGCAGCTTAGATCATTTGTCCTACAATGAGCAGTTCTTC
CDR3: CASSLDHLSYNEQFF

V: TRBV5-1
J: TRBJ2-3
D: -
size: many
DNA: TGCGCCAGCAGCTTGGCCGTCGGGACTTCGGATACGCAGTATTTT
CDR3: CASSLAVGTSDTQYF

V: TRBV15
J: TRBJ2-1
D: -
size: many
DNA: TGTGCCACCAGCTTGGATACTGAGCAGTTCTTC
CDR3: CATSLDTEQFF

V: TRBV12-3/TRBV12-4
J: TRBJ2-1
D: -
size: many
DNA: TGTGCCAGCAGTTCAACAGGTTGGGGTTACAATGAGCAGTTCTTC
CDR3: CASSSTGWGYNEQFF

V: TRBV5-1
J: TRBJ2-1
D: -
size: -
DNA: TGCGCCAGCAGCTTGTTTTCTAGTCTGCGGGAGCAGTTCTTC
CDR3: CASSLFSSLREQFF

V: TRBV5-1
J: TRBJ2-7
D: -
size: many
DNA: TGCGCCAGCAGCTTGGTCAGATCAGGGGAATCCGAGCAGTACTTC
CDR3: CASSLVRSGESEQYF

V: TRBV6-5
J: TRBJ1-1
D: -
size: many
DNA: TGTGCCAGCAGTTACTCGGGGGGACTGGATACTGAAGCTTTCTTT
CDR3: CASSYSGGLDTEAFF

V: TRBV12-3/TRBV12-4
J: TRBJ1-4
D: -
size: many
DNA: TGTGCCAGCACCCTAGGGAGACAGCCTAATGAAAAACTGTTTTTT
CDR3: CASTLGRQPNEKLFF

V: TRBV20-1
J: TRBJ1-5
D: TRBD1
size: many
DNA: TGCAGTGCTATACAGGGGGGAGATCAGCCCCAGCATTTT
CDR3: CSAIQGGDQPQHF

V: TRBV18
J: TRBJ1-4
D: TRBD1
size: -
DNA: TGTGCCAGCTCACCGGACAGGGAAAAACTGTTTTTT
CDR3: CASSPDREKLFF

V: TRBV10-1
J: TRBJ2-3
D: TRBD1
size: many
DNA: TGCGCCAGCAGTCCGGGACAGGCCACAGATACGCAGTATTTT
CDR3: CASSPGQATDTQYF

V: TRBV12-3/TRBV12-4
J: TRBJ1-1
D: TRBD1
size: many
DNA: TGTGCCAGCAGTTCCCGGGACAGCAACACTGAAGCTTTCTTT
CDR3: CASSSRDSNTEAFF